This TCR beta chain was sequenced during a study of shared clonotypes between healthy human individuals. Trimming at V came to 4 bases and at J to 2 bases, leaving 1 base not matched to a gene. The CDR3 runs to 14 residues. CDR1 and CDR2 from the germline V gene are SGHAT and FQNNGV. The data were produced by immunoSEQ multiplex PCR, yet TCRdb's version contains in-frame clones alone and is incomplete. The sample has a few million clones; more than 90% are singletons. This clone has just one count. Other DNA sequences from this sample encode an identical CDR3 as well. V is TRBV11-2 and J is TRBJ2-7, with TRBD1 matching 11 bases. Sequencing input: naive CD4+ T cells sorted from blood. Described subset: CD45RA+ positively selected. The receptor's source is a young man in good health. In DNA, the CDR3 is TGTGCCAGCAGCTCGGGACAGGGGGCCTACGAGCAGTACTTC. This encodes CASSSGQGAYEQYF.